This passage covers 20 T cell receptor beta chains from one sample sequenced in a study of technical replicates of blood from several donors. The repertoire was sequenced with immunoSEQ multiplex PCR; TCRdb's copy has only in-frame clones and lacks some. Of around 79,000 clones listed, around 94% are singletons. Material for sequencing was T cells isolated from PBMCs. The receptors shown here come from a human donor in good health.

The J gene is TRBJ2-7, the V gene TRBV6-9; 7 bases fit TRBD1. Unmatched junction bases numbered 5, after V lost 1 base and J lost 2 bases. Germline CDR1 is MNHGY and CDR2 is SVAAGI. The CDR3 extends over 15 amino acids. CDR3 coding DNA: TGTGCCAGCAGTTATTGGACAGGTCTTACCTACGAGCAGTACTTC. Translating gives CASSYWTGLTYEQYF.

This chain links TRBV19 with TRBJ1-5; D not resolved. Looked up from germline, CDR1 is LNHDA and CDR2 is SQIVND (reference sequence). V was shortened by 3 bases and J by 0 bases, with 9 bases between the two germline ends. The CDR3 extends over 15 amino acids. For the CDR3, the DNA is TGTGCCAGTAGTATCATGCAGAATAGCAATCAGCCCCAGCATTTT. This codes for CASSIMQNSNQPQHF.

The CDR3 coding sequence is TGTGCCAGCAGTGGGTTAAGCGGGAGCGGCTCCTACAATGAGCAGTTCTTC. It translates to CASSGLSGSGSYNEQFF. The chain uses TRBV6-1 and TRBJ2-1, with 8 nucleotides matching TRBD2. Germline V lookup: CDR1 MNHNS, CDR2 SASEGT. V gave up 4 bases and J gave up 0 bases; unmatched junction bases: 8. The CDR3 contains 17 residues.

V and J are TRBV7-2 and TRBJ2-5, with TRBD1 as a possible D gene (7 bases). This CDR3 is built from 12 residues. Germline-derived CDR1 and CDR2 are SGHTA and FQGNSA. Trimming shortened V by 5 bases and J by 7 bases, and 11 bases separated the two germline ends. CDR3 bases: TGTGCCAGCAGCCCGCAGGGGGGGACCCAGTACTTC. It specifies CASSPQGGTQYF.

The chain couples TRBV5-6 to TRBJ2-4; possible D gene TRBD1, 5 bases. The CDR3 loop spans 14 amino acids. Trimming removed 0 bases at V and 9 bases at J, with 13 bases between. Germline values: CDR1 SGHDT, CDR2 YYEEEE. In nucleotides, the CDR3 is TGTGCCAGCAGCTTGGTTCAGGGATCGGGCATTCAGTACTTC. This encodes CASSLVQGSGIQYF.

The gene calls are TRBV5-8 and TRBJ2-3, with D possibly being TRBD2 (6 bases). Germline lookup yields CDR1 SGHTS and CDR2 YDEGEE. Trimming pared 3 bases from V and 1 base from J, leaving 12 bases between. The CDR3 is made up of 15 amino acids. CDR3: CASSSGGGGTDTQYF. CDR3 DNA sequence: TGTGCCAGCAGCTCCGGGGGTGGTGGCACAGATACGCAGTATTTT. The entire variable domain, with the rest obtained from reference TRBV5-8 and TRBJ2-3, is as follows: EAGVTQSPTHLIKTRGQQATLRCSPISGHTSVYWYQQALGLGLQFLLWYDEGEERNRGNFPPRFSGRQFPNYSSELNVNALELEDSALYLCASSSGGGGTDTQYFGPGTRLTVL.

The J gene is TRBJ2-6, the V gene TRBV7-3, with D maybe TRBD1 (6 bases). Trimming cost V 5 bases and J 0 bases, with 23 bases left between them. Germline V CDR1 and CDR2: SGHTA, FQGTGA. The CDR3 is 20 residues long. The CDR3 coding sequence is TGTGCCAGCAGCCTTACGTTCGGACAGACCAGGACCTCTGGGGCCAACGTCCTGACTTTC. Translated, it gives CASSLTFGQTRTSGANVLTF.

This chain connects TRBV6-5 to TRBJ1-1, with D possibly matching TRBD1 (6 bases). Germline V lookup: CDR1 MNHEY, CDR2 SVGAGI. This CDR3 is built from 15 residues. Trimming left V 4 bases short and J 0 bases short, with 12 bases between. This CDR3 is CASSLLQGLNTEAFF. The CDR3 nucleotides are TGTGCCAGCAGTTTACTACAGGGACTGAACACTGAAGCTTTCTTT.

The CDR3 sequence is CASSTYGSSGNEQFF. CDR3 coding DNA: TGCGCCAGCAGCACCTACGGCAGCTCCGGGAATGAGCAGTTCTTC. The rearrangement uses TRBV4-1 and TRBJ2-1; D unclear. Germline V gives CDR1 MGHRA, CDR2 YSYEKL. Between the trimmed V and J ends, which lost 5 bases and 7 bases, there was a span of 18 bases. The CDR3 loop spans 15 amino acids.

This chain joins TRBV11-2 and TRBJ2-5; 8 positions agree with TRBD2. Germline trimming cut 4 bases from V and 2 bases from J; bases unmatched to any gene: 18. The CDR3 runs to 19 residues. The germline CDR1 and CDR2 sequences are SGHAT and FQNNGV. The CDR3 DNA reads TGTGCCAGCAGCTGGTTTGGGGGATCACCGGGACTAGAGCAAGAGACCCAGTACTTC. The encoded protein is CASSWFGGSPGLEQETQYF.

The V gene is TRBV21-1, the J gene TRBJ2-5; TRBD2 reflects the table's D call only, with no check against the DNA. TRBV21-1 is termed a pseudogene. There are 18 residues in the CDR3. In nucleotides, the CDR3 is TGTGCCAGCAGCAAAGCTTCTCGGGGTAGCGGGAGTCCGGAGACCCAGTACTTC. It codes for CASSKASRGSGSPETQYF.

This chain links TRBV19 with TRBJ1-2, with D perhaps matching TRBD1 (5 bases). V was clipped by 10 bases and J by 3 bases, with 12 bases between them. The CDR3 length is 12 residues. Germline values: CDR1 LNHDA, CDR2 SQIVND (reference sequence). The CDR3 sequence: CATIRADYGYTF. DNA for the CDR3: TGTGCCACTATCAGGGCCGACTATGGCTACACCTTC. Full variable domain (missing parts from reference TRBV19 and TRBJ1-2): DGGITQSPKYLFRKEGQNVTLSCEQNLNHDAMYWYRQDPGQGLRLIYYSQIVNDFQKGDIAEGYSVSREKKESFPLTVTSAQKNPTAFYLCATIRADYGYTFGSGTRLTVV.

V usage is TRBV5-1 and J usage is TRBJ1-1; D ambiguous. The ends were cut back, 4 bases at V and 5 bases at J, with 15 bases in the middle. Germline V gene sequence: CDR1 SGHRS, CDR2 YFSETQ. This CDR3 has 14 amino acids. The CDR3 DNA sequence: TGCGCCAGCAGCGCGACTTCCGGGAATACTGAAGCTTTCTTT. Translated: CASSATSGNTEAFF.

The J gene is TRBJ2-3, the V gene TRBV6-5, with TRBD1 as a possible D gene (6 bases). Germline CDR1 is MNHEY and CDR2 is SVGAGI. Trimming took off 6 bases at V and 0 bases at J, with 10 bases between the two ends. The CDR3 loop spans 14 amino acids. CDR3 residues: CASRPGHSTDTQYF. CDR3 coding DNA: TGTGCCAGCAGGCCGGGACACAGCACAGATACGCAGTATTTT.

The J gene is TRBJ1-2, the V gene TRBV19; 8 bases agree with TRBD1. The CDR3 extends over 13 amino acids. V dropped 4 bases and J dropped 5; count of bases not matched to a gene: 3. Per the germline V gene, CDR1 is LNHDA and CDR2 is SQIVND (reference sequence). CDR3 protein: CASSTTGGYGYTF. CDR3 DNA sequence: TGTGCCAGTAGTACTACAGGGGGGTATGGCTACACCTTC.

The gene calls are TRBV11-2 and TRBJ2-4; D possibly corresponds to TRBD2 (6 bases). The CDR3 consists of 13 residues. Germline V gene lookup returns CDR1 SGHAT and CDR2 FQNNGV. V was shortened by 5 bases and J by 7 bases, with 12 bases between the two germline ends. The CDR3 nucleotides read TGTGCCAGCAGCCAGACTAGTCAGAACATTCAGTACTTC. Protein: CASSQTSQNIQYF.

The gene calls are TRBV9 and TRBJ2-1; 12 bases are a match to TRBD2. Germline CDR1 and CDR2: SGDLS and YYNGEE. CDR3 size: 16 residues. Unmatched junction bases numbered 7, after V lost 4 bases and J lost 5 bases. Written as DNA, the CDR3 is TGTGCCAGCAGCCCCGATCTAGCGGGAGGGAACAATGAGCAGTTCTTC. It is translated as CASSPDLAGGNNEQFF.

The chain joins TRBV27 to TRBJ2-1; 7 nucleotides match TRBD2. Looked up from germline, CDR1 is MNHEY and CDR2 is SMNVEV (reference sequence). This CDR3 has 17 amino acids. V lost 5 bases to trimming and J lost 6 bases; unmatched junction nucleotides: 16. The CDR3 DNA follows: TGTGCCAGCAGTCCCCTAGGGCGAGGGAGGGATATCAATGAGCAGTTCTTC. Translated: CASSPLGRGRDINEQFF.

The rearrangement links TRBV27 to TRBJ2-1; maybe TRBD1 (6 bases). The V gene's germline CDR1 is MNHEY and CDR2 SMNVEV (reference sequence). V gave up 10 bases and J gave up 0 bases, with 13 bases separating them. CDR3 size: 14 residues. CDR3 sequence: CAIGTSSSYNEQFF. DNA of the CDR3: TGTGCCATCGGGACAAGTAGCTCCTACAATGAGCAGTTCTTC.

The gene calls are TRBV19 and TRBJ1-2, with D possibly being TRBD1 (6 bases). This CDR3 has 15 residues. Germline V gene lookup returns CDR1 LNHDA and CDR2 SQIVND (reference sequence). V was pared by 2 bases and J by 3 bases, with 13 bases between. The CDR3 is CASSIRGQTYYGYTF. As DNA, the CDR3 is TGTGCCAGTAGTATACGAGGACAGACCTACTATGGCTACACCTTC.